This TCR beta chain was sequenced for a study of post-analysis software for immune sequencing data. General study findings and limits: With TRBV5-6, TRBV5-1 and TRBV20-1 included, about 5 TRBV segments were more frequent in patients than in controls. Controls showed significantly higher normalized Chao1 diversity than did multiple sclerosis patients.

With respect to this clonotype: The target antigen is unknown.

Trimming cost V 4 bases and J 2 bases, with 21 bases left between them. The V gene's germline CDR1 is SGHRS and CDR2 YFSETQ. This CDR3 contains 17 residues. Researchers reported that TCR beta cDNA libraries carried unique molecular identifiers. With roughly 0.85 to 11 million T cells as the source, approximately 450,000 cDNA molecules resulted. TCRdb ran MiXCR on the PCR reads and lists one entry per CDR3 protein. The repertoire includes about 820,000 distinct CDR3 sequences, approximately 53% of them detected once, and approximately 4.2% sits in the top ten. The source material was blood. The chain has TRBV5-1 and TRBJ1-2; weak D call: TRBD1 (5 bases). This receptor was identified in a girl aged 5 to 17 with multiple sclerosis. CDR3 loop: CASSQNTGSRWNYGYTF. In DNA form, the CDR3 reads TGCGCCAGCAGCCAGAACACAGGATCCCGATGGAACTATGGCTACACCTTC.